Below are 9 T cell receptor beta chains sequenced from a single sample in a study of blood T cell dynamics during melanoma immunotherapy. Some clones are missing from TCRdb's copy, which holds only in-frame ones; the method was immunoSEQ multiplex PCR. The sample contains more than 4,000 clones, less than 90% of which appear only once. Noted time point: pre-treatment baseline. The sample was blood, taken from a patient treated with checkpoint blockade. All receptors derive from a human donor with melanoma.

The CDR3 here is CASSSGTGAYNEQFF. CDR3 nucleotide sequence: TGTGCCAGCAGCTCCGGGACAGGGGCCTACAATGAGCAGTTCTTC. V and J are TRBV7-6 and TRBJ2-1, with TRBD1 identical over 10 bases. V was pared by 4 bases and J by 2 bases, with 2 bases of the junction left unmatched. CDR3 length: 15 residues. The germline V gene has CDR1 SGHVS and CDR2 FNYEAQ.

The V and J genes are TRBV10-2 and TRBJ2-3; 7 positions agree with TRBD2. CDR1 and CDR2 from the germline V gene are WSHSY and SAAADI. V lost 5 bases and J lost 1; bases outside the gene matches: 3. There are 14 residues in the CDR3. CDR3 residues: CASSHSGRTDTQYF. DNA of the CDR3: TGCGCCAGCAGTCATAGCGGGCGCACAGATACGCAGTATTTT.

This chain links TRBV6-5 with TRBJ1-6; weak D call: TRBD1 (6 bases). The germline gives CDR1 MNHEY, CDR2 SVGAGI. V lost 0 bases, J lost 8 bases, and 11 bases lay in between. The CDR3 totals 15 residues. The CDR3 coding sequence is TGTGCCAGCAGTTACTCATGGCAGGGGCATTCACCCCTCCACTTT. Translating it yields CASSYSWQGHSPLHF.

This clone was recorded once. The chain joins TRBV19 to TRBJ1-2; TRBD1 agrees at 7 bases. This CDR3 comprises 15 residues. Unmatched junction bases numbered 12, after V lost 7 bases and J lost 4 bases. The V gene's germline CDR1 is LNHDA and CDR2 SQIVND (reference sequence). The CDR3 is CASTLFETGSYGYTF. DNA of the CDR3: TGTGCCAGTACTCTTTTTGAGACAGGGAGCTATGGCTACACCTTC.

This chain joins TRBV5-1 and TRBJ2-1; 13 bases fit TRBD2. This CDR3 is 16 amino acids long. Germline CDR1 and CDR2: SGHRS and YFSETQ. V was pared by 0 bases and J by 6 bases, with 3 bases of the junction left unmatched. CDR3 DNA: TGCGCCAGCAGCTTGGCACTAGCGGGGGGGCTCAATGAGCAGTTCTTC. The encoded protein is CASSLALAGGLNEQFF.

The rearrangement joins TRBV9 to TRBJ1-5; D is uncertain. The CDR3 sequence is 15 residues long. CDR1 is SGDLS, CDR2 YYNGEE, per germline. The V end lost 0 bases, the J end lost 1 base, and 8 bases lay between the germline ends. CDR3 sequence reads: CASSVGILSNQPQHF. The DNA for the CDR3 is TGTGCCAGCAGCGTAGGCATTTTAAGCAATCAGCCCCAGCATTTT.

This clone was seen a handful of times. The rearrangement uses TRBV5-6 and TRBJ2-7, with TRBD1 identical over 8 bases. CDR3 size: 14 residues. V lost 1 base, J lost 2 bases, and 2 bases stayed unmatched. CDR1 and CDR2 from the germline V gene are SGHDT and YYEEEE. The chain's CDR3 is CASSLLQGAYEQYF. The CDR3 region has the DNA TGTGCCAGCAGCTTGTTACAGGGGGCCTACGAGCAGTACTTC.

This chain joins TRBV6-1 and TRBJ2-1; TRBD2 matches 11 bases. Germline V gives CDR1 MNHNS, CDR2 SASEGT. This CDR3 spans 15 amino acids. The V gene end was trimmed by 6 bases and the J gene end by 6 bases; junction bases not matched to a gene: 7. CDR3 sequence (DNA): TGTGCCAGCAGCCCGCTAGCGGGGGGTATCAATGAGCAGTTCTTC. Protein sequence: CASSPLAGGINEQFF.

This rearrangement joins TRBV9 to TRBJ1-1; weak D call: TRBD1 (6 bases). The germline gives CDR1 SGDLS, CDR2 YYNGEE. The CDR3 loop spans 13 amino acids. V lost 3 bases, J lost 7 bases, and 13 bases lay in between. The CDR3 DNA reads TGTGCCAGCAGCGCCACAGGGAGGGGTGAAGCTTTCTTT. It specifies CASSATGRGEAFF.